A selection of T cell receptor beta chains follows, all from one sample in a study of blood T cell repertoires in COVID-19. Sequenced by immunoSEQ multiplex PCR; TCRdb stores in-frame clones only, minus some. Here the sample spans around 320,000 clones, approximately 88% being singletons. Sequencing was carried out using peripheral blood. The source is a woman in her 30s who had recovered from COVID-19. The CDR3 runs from the conserved cysteine through the conserved F or W. The order of the fields is J gene, V gene, clone size, D gene, CDR3 DNA, CDR3 protein. The D gene is left open where the match is weak. Clone size is not always given. Where it is, it says once, few, many or a class for expanded clones.

J: TRBJ2-7
V: TRBV6-5
size: .
D: .
DNA: TGTGCCAGCCTCGGAGGGGTAGGGAGCTCCTACGAGCAGTACTTC
CDR3: CASLGGVGSSYEQYF

J: TRBJ1-4
V: TRBV5-4
size: .
D: TRBD1
DNA: TGTGCCAGCAGCACAGGGGGCACTAATGAAAAACTGTTTTTT
CDR3: CASSTGGTNEKLFF

J: TRBJ2-7
V: TRBV3-1/TRBV3-2
size: .
D: .
DNA: TGTGCCAGCAGCCAAGGGGACGCGGGGCGGGAGCAGTACTTC
CDR3: CASSQGDAGREQYF

J: TRBJ2-1
V: TRBV11-2
size: .
D: TRBD1
DNA: TGTGCCAGCAGTTATACAGGGGACAATGAGCAGTTCTTC
CDR3: CASSYTGDNEQFF

J: TRBJ1-2
V: TRBV6-5
size: .
D: .
DNA: TGTGCCAGCAGCTGGACAGAGGGCTATGGCTACACCTTC
CDR3: CASSWTEGYGYTF

J: TRBJ1-3
V: TRBV5-1
size: .
D: TRBD1
DNA: TGCGCCAGCAAACGTGGGGCGACAGGGAGCTCTGGAAACACCATATATTTT
CDR3: CASKRGATGSSGNTIYF

J: TRBJ2-1
V: TRBV27
size: .
D: TRBD2
DNA: TGTGCCAGCAGTCTCGGACTAGCGTTGGGTGAGCAGTTCTTC
CDR3: CASSLGLALGEQFF

J: TRBJ2-1
V: TRBV2
size: .
D: .
DNA: TGTGCCAGCAGTGAATCTAGCCCCACCTACAATGAGCAGTTCTTC
CDR3: CASSESSPTYNEQFF

J: TRBJ1-1
V: TRBV2
size: .
D: .
DNA: TGTGCCAGCAGTGAACAGGGAGGCACTGAAGCTTTCTTT
CDR3: CASSEQGGTEAFF

J: TRBJ2-3
V: TRBV2
size: once
D: .
DNA: TGTGCCAGCATATGGCAGGCCGAGGGAGGTACGCAGTATTTT
CDR3: CASIWQAEGGTQYF

J: TRBJ2-5
V: TRBV2
size: .
D: TRBD2
DNA: TGTGCCAGCAGGGCCGGACTAGCGGAACAAGAGACCCAGTACTTC
CDR3: CASRAGLAEQETQYF

J: TRBJ2-1
V: TRBV28
size: once
D: .
DNA: TGTGCCAGCAGTCGCTCGAGGGACAATGAGCAGTTCTTC
CDR3: CASSRSRDNEQFF